One sample yielded the 32 T cell receptor beta chains listed below, sequenced in a study of T-cell reconstitution after alpha-beta-depleted transplantation in children. Preparing the TCRbeta library involved the use of unique molecular identifiers. Via MiXCR, TCRdb re-called the PCR reads, giving one row per CDR3 protein. The table shows hundreds of thousands of distinct CDR3 sequences, with less than 15% occurring only once. The sequencing here drew on PBMCs, taken from the stem cell graft. These receptors were obtained from a human donor who donated a stem cell graft to a child with Fanconi anemia.

This clonotype is deemed medium-sized (0.01 to 0.1%). The rearrangement links TRBV29-1 to TRBJ2-3; D is unclear. CDR1 and CDR2 (germline): SQVTM, ANQGSEA. Trimming removed 1 base from V and 0 bases from J, with 2 bases in between. This CDR3 contains 12 residues. DNA for the CDR3: TGCAGCGTTGAAGGAAGCACAGATACGCAGTATTTT. Its protein product is CSVEGSTDTQYF.

This chain uses TRBV6-8 with TRBJ1-3; 8 bases fit TRBD1. Germline-derived CDR1 and CDR2 are MNHGY and SAAAGT. The CDR3 totals 21 residues. V lost 6 bases to trimming and J lost 4 bases; unmatched junction nucleotides: 26. CDR3 amino acids: CASRPTRRDRSTFKLGNTIYF. CDR3 in DNA: TGTGCCAGCAGGCCAACTCGGAGGGACAGGTCAACATTCAAGTTGGGAAACACCATATATTTT.

This clonotype was recorded at least ten times. CDR3 loop: CASAWILGGGGTEAFF. The CDR3 bases are TGTGCCAGCGCCTGGATCTTAGGCGGGGGAGGGACTGAAGCTTTCTTT. The chain couples TRBV5-5 to TRBJ1-1; D is perhaps TRBD1 (5 bases). Germline CDR1 SGHKS, CDR2 YYEKEE (reference sequence). This CDR3 is 16 amino acids long. Deletions cut 7 bases from V and 5 bases from J, with 24 bases between.

The genes are TRBV14 and TRBJ1-6, with D possibly matching TRBD1 (5 bases). CDR3 length: 14 residues. The V end was cut by 3 bases, the J end by 10 bases, with 13 bases between. Looked up from germline, CDR1 is SGHDN and CDR2 is FVKESK. CDR3 bases: TGTGCCAGCAGCCACAGGGAGGCTGAATCACCCCTCCACTTT. Translation gives CASSHREAESPLHF.

In regard to this clonotype: A read error is possible here, since a much larger clone lies one base away. The chain links TRBV6-1 to TRBJ2-2; D not resolved. From germline, CDR1 is MNHNS and CDR2 SASEGT. V lost 2 bases, J lost 8 bases, and 3 bases lay in between. CDR3 size: 11 residues. DNA of the CDR3: TGTGCCAGCAGTGAATTGGGGGAGCTGTTTTTT. Its translation: CASSELGELFF.

The J gene is TRBJ2-6, the V gene TRBV20-1, with D perhaps matching TRBD1 (6 bases). The CDR3 runs to 17 residues. V dropped 0 bases and J dropped 3 bases, with 15 bases sitting between them. CDR1 is DFQATT and CDR2 is SNEGSKA in the germline V gene (reference sequence). CDR3 in amino acids: CSARDHGAGDGANVLTF. CDR3 coding DNA: TGCAGTGCTAGAGATCATGGGGCAGGGGATGGGGCCAACGTCCTGACTTTC.

Ten or more counts support this clonotype. The chain couples TRBV4-2 to TRBJ1-3, with D uncertain. V was pared by 2 bases and J by 2 bases, with 4 bases between. Germline values: CDR1 LGHNA, CDR2 YNFKEQ. The CDR3 has 13 amino acids. The CDR3 spells CASSQRTGNTIYF. The CDR3 DNA reads as TGTGCCAGCAGCCAAAGGACTGGAAACACCATATATTTT.

This clonotype came up a few times. V gene TRBV5-1 combines with J gene TRBJ1-1; weak D call: TRBD1 (6 bases). Trimming took 1 base from V and 4 from J, leaving 17 bases between them. Germline assignment: CDR1 SGHRS and CDR2 YFSETQ. There are 16 residues in the CDR3. CDR3 nucleotide sequence: TGCGCCAGCAGCTTGTACTACAGGGCCGAGGGCACTGAAGCTTTCTTT. Translation: CASSLYYRAEGTEAFF.

This clonotype occurred many times. The CDR3 DNA sequence: TGTGCCAGCAGAGACGGGACAGGGAACTATGGCTACACCTTC. This gives the protein CASRDGTGNYGYTF. The chain carries TRBV6-2 or TRBV6-3 and TRBJ1-2, with 9 bases identical to TRBD1. V trimming: 6 bases; J trimming: 2 bases; junction bases outside the gene matches: 4. Looked up from germline, CDR1 is MNHEY and CDR2 is SVGEGT. This CDR3 has 14 residues.

At least ten counts were recorded for this clonotype. The chain has TRBV10-3 and TRBJ2-3; D might be TRBD1 (6 bases). The CDR3 runs 18 residues. CDR1 and CDR2 (germline): ENHRY, SYGVKD. V lost 3 bases, J lost 0 bases, and 19 bases lay in between. CDR3 nucleotide sequence: TGTGCCATCAGTGATCGAGGGGGTACGGTTACTAGCACAGATACGCAGTATTTT. Encoded protein: CAISDRGGTVTSTDTQYF.

This clonotype was found many times. The gene calls are TRBV20-1 and TRBJ2-5; a weak D match, TRBD2 (6 bases). Per germline, CDR1 DFQATT and CDR2 SNEGSKA (reference sequence). Trimming took off 5 bases at V and 4 bases at J, with 11 bases between the two ends. This CDR3 has 12 residues. The CDR3 DNA is TGCAGTGCTGTTGGGGGAGGAGAGACCCAGTACTTC. Translated, it gives CSAVGGGETQYF.

For this clonotype: Because the CDR3 is missing its conserved closing phenylalanine or tryptophan, this is likely a read error. The V call is TRBV5-1, the J call TRBJ1-2; unclear D gene. V gave up 0 bases and J gave up 5 bases, with 5 bases separating them. Germline V gene lookup returns CDR1 SGHRS and CDR2 YFSETQ. The CDR3 has 12 amino acids. The CDR3 nucleotides are TGCGCCAGCAGCTTGGGCCAATATGGCTACACCTCC. This codes for CASSLGQYGYTS.

This clonotype appeared a few times. V and J are TRBV20-1 and TRBJ2-7; the D gene is possibly TRBD2 (6 bases). The V gene's germline CDR1 is DFQATT and CDR2 SNEGSKA (reference sequence). The CDR3 consists of 13 residues. Trimming cost V 1 base and J 3 bases, with 10 bases left between them. CDR3 protein: CSARALEGYEQYV. CDR3 coding DNA: TGCAGTGCTAGAGCCCTGGAGGGCTACGAGCAGTACGTC.

This clonotype showed up many times. The rearrangement joins TRBV5-1 to TRBJ2-7, with TRBD1 identical over 7 bases. Germline lookup yields CDR1 SGHRS and CDR2 YFSETQ. Trimming at V came to 4 bases and at J to 5 bases, leaving 12 bases not matched to a gene. The CDR3 is 15 amino acids. In DNA, the CDR3 is TGCGCCAGCAGCATACCGACAGGGATCATCCACGAGCAGTACTTC. Protein sequence: CASSIPTGIIHEQYF.

This clonotype was counted many times. The chain recombines TRBV10-3 with TRBJ1-2; no reliable D call. The germline gives CDR1 ENHRY, CDR2 SYGVKD. This CDR3 region has 15 residues. Deletions cut 0 bases from V and 2 bases from J, with 10 bases between. CDR3 coding DNA: TGTGCCATCAGTGAGTCGAGTGGGCCGAACTATGGCTACACCTTC. Protein sequence: CAISESSGPNYGYTF.

This clonotype was seen many times. The chain carries TRBV7-2 and TRBJ2-3; D not certain. CDR3 length equals 14 residues. Trimming removed 2 bases from V and 1 base from J, with 7 bases in between. Germline values: CDR1 SGHTA, CDR2 FQGNSA. CDR3 loop: CASSLQRRTDTQYF. CDR3 coding DNA: TGTGCCAGCAGCTTACAACGACGCACAGATACGCAGTATTTT.

V usage is TRBV20-1 and J usage is TRBJ2-7; D remains ambiguous. The CDR3 loop spans 10 amino acids. Germline V gives CDR1 DFQATT, CDR2 SNEGSKA (reference sequence). The V gene lost 3 bases and the J gene lost 7 bases, with 7 bases spanning the gap. This CDR3 is CSASGVEQYV. In nucleotides, the CDR3 is TGCAGTGCTAGCGGAGTGGAGCAGTACGTC.

The rearrangement joins TRBV2 to TRBJ2-2; possibly TRBD1 for D (6 bases). Per germline, CDR1 SNHLY and CDR2 FYNNEI. V shed 6 bases and J shed 1 base, with 15 bases lying between them. The CDR3 is made up of 16 amino acids. CDR3 protein: CASSADRTMNTGELFF. The CDR3 coding sequence is TGTGCCAGCAGCGCCGACAGGACAATGAACACCGGGGAGCTGTTTTTT.

This clonotype has only a few counts. The V call is TRBV28, the J call TRBJ2-1; maybe TRBD2 (5 bases). Trimming took off 6 bases at V and 8 bases at J, with 14 bases between the two ends. This CDR3 is built from 13 residues. CDR1 is MDHEN, CDR2 SYDVKM, per germline. In DNA, the CDR3 is TGTGCCAGCAGACGGGGTTCTCTCTATGAGCAGTTCTTC. It yields the protein CASRRGSLYEQFF.

V and J are TRBV4-3 and TRBJ1-5; no definite D call. Trimming took off 3 bases at V and 1 base at J, with 16 bases between the two ends. CDR1 is LGHNA, CDR2 YSLEER, per germline. The CDR3 runs 17 residues. CDR3 in DNA: TGCGCCAGCAGCCAGAGCATCATGCCGGGGAGCAATCAGCCCCAGCATTTT. Translation: CASSQSIMPGSNQPQHF.

As regards this clonotype: A much larger clone is a single base away; this may be a read error. The rearrangement links TRBV7-8 to TRBJ2-2; tentatively, D is TRBD1 (6 bases). Germline V gene data show CDR1 as SGHVS and CDR2 as FQNEAQ. This CDR3 region has 17 residues. The CDR3 sequence: CASSPNPRQGNSGELFF. Written as DNA, the CDR3 is TGTGCCAGCAGCCCCAACCCCAGGCAGGGGAACTCCGGGGAGCTGTTTTTT.

This clonotype was detected many times. For the CDR3, the DNA is TGTGCCAGCAGCCAAGCGGGGACTCCGGGCGAATCAGCCCAGCATTTT. Translation: CASSQAGTPGESAQHF. V and J are TRBV4-2 and TRBJ1-5, with a tentative D call TRBD1 (5 bases). The CDR3 runs to 16 residues. The germline V gene has CDR1 LGHNA and CDR2 YNFKEQ. Deletions cut 1 base from V and 11 bases from J, with 21 bases between.

V gene TRBV11-3 combines with J gene TRBJ2-3; D remains ambiguous. V lost 2 bases, J lost 1 base, and 10 bases lay in between. Looked up from germline, CDR1 is SGHNT and CDR2 is YENEEA. This CDR3 spans 15 amino acids. CDR3 amino acids: CASSLNGLRTDTQYF. The DNA of the CDR3 is TGTGCCAGCAGCTTAAACGGGTTACGCACAGATACGCAGTATTTT.

This clonotype was seen many times. CDR3 loop: CATSRDKWDTEAFF. The CDR3, as DNA: TGTGCCACCAGCAGAGATAAATGGGACACTGAAGCTTTCTTT. The V and J genes are TRBV15 and TRBJ1-1; no clear D gene. The V gene lost 0 bases and the J gene lost 3 bases, with 8 bases spanning the gap. Germline V gene data show CDR1 as LNHNV and CDR2 as YYDKDF (reference sequence). The CDR3 runs to 14 residues.

This clonotype was found a few times. The chain links TRBV29-1 to TRBJ1-4; D is perhaps TRBD1 (5 bases). Germline loops: CDR1 SQVTM, CDR2 ANQGSEA. V was pared by 6 bases and J by 6 bases, with 14 bases between. The CDR3 totals 13 residues. In nucleotides, the CDR3 is TGCAGCGTCCGGTTTTCGGGGCATGAAAAACTGTTTTTT. This gives the protein CSVRFSGHEKLFF.

This clonotype was seen a single time. The rearrangement links TRBV20-1 to TRBJ2-1; TRBD1 matches 10 bases. In germline, CDR1 is DFQATT, CDR2 SNEGSKA (reference sequence). This CDR3 is built from 15 residues. V was pared by 6 bases and J by 3 bases, with 8 bases of the junction left unmatched. The CDR3 DNA reads TGCAGTGCCCCCGGACAGGGGGTTCGCTACAATGAGCAGTTCTTC. This gives the protein CSAPGQGVRYNEQFF.

The chain employs TRBV11-1 and TRBJ2-3; D might be TRBD2 (6 bases). The CDR3 contains 14 residues. Looked up from germline, CDR1 is SGHAT and CDR2 is FQDESV (reference sequence). Trimming stripped 5 bases from V and 5 bases from J, with 14 bases between. CDR3 sequence reads: CASSDRGMGDTQYF. The CDR3 DNA follows: TGTGCCAGCAGCGATCGGGGGATGGGAGATACGCAGTATTTT. Combining the CDR3 with reference TRBV11-1 and TRBJ2-3 gives the whole variable domain EAEVAQSPRYKITEKSQAVAFWCDPISGHATLYWYRQILGQGPELLVQFQDESVVDDSQLPKDRFSAERLKGVDSTLKIQPAELGDSAMYLCASSDRGMGDTQYFGPGTRLTVL.

The rearrangement links TRBV4-3 to TRBJ1-1, with TRBD1 as a possible D gene (6 bases). The CDR3 extends over 13 amino acids. Germline V gene sequence: CDR1 LGHNA, CDR2 YSLEER. The V gene lost 7 bases and the J gene lost 4 bases, with 13 bases spanning the gap. In DNA, the CDR3 is TGCGCCAGCAAACAGGAGGGGGGCACTGAAGCTTTCTTT. This gives the protein CASKQEGGTEAFF.

This chain links TRBV7-2 with TRBJ2-7, with TRBD1 as a possible D gene (6 bases). CDR1 is SGHTA, CDR2 FQGNSA, per germline. V dropped 3 bases and J dropped 3 bases, with 9 bases sitting between them. This CDR3 is 13 amino acids long. CDR3 bases: TGTGCCAGCAGCTTTGGACAGATCTACGAGCAGTACGTC. It is translated as CASSFGQIYEQYV.

This chain links TRBV6-2 or TRBV6-3 with TRBJ2-1, with TRBD2 as a possible D gene (5 bases). This CDR3 is built from 18 residues. CDR1 and CDR2 from the germline V gene are MNHEY and SVGEGT. Trimming took off 0 bases at V and 9 bases at J, with 24 bases between the two ends. The CDR3 DNA is TGTGCCAGCAGTTACTCGAACCCCCACTTCCGGGGATTGGGTGAGCAGTTCTTC. Its protein is CASSYSNPHFRGLGEQFF.

This clonotype came up a few times. The chain is built from TRBV20-1 and TRBJ2-7; TRBD1 aligns across 11 bases. The CDR3 is 15 amino acids. CDR1 DFQATT and CDR2 SNEGSKA come from the germline V gene (reference sequence). Germline trimming cut 4 bases from V and 4 bases from J; bases unmatched to any gene: 9. CDR3 nucleotides: TGCAGTGCTATGGGACCGGGACAGGGGGGATACGAGCAGTACTTC. It yields the protein CSAMGPGQGGYEQYF.

This clonotype turned up a few times. This chain uses TRBV18 with TRBJ2-1, with TRBD1 matching 8 bases. Trimming cost V 3 bases and J 7 bases; bases outside gene matches: 11. Germline-derived CDR1 and CDR2 are KGHSH and LQKENI. CDR3 length: 16 amino acids. The CDR3 DNA reads TGTGCCAGCTCACCCTTGGTCGACAGGGGCCCTAATGAGCAGTTCTTC. Translated: CASSPLVDRGPNEQFF.